A selection of T cell receptor beta chains follows, all from one sample in a study of T cell repertoires in cytomegalovirus infection. These receptors' antigens are unknown. TCRdb reanalysed the reads using MiXCR and keeps one entry per CDR3 protein. The table lists about 52,000 distinct CDR3 sequences, around 20% of them singletons, with 64% in the top ten. This specimen consisted of CD8+ T cells from cultured PBMCs, obtained from culture after CMV antigen stimulation. Receptor source: a human donor in good health (CMV status not recorded). Some clones in this sample may be carry-over from other donors' samples. Both conserved end residues are trimmed from each CDR3. Some rows have no size entry. The others give once, few or many, or a class for an expanded clone.

j_call	clone_size	v_call	cdr3_length	cdr3_aa
TRBJ2-2	NA	TRBV28	13	ASSLGDHNTGELF
TRBJ2-5	NA	TRBV12-3/TRBV12-4	13	ASSAVGEMGETQY
TRBJ2-2	NA	TRBV7-3	12	ASSLEANTGELF
TRBJ2-5	NA	TRBV19	12	ASSLDRFQETQY
TRBJ2-5	many	TRBV20-1	16	SARGPGTSGTGIETQY
TRBJ2-3	few	TRBV19	16	ASRKGDASGIFPDTQY
TRBJ2-1	NA	TRBV7-9	15	ASSGGTSGFSYNEQF
TRBJ2-1	NA	TRBV11-2	10	ASSSSRGGQF
TRBJ1-5	NA	TRBV27	13	ASRQGPASNQPQH
TRBJ2-1	once	TRBV7-6	14	ASSLVERELLNEQF
TRBJ2-1	few	TRBV5-5	17	ASSLVTSGRGSSYNEQF
TRBJ2-7	NA	TRBV4-1	17	ASSQDVWFLAELTYEQY
TRBJ1-5	NA	TRBV2	14	ASSEGGGYSNQPQH
TRBJ2-7	NA	TRBV11-2	12	ASSEGTGTYEQY
TRBJ1-1	few	TRBV9	13	ASSSGTGPSTEAF
TRBJ2-7	few	TRBV28	11	ASRSTANYEQY
TRBJ2-3	NA	TRBV12-3/TRBV12-4	10	ASSPDRYTQY
TRBJ2-1	NA	TRBV12-3/TRBV12-4	14	ASSLGLAGGYNEQF
TRBJ2-3	NA	TRBV20-1	11	MAPGDRADTQY
TRBJ1-4	NA	TRBV27	13	ASSLSTGGLEKLF
TRBJ2-3	NA	TRBV7-8	13	ASSVSGRGTDTQY
TRBJ1-5	NA	TRBV4-3	12	ASSQGLSNQPQH
TRBJ1-5	NA	TRBV28	11	ASSSRGIQPQH
TRBJ2-7	NA	TRBV28	11	ASSFQGNYEQY
TRBJ1-2	few	TRBV7-9	10	ASSSGRDGYT
TRBJ1-2	few	TRBV15	13	ATTSSGTRNYGYT
TRBJ2-1	many	TRBV6-2/TRBV6-3	14	ASSRTSGGAYNEQF
TRBJ2-1	NA	TRBV19	13	ASSFGQATFNEQF
TRBJ2-2	few	TRBV7-8	12	ASSFGADTGELF
TRBJ1-1	few	TRBV6-6	9	ASRLPGEAF
TRBJ2-5	few	TRBV24-1	14	ATSEASGNGVETQY
TRBJ2-3	many	TRBV12-3/TRBV12-4	12	ASTSSGREDTQY
TRBJ2-1	many	TRBV7-3	15	ASSPWGLPSSYNEQF
TRBJ2-7	NA	TRBV20-1	11	SAPDREGYEQY
TRBJ2-1	few	TRBV7-8	15	ASNASPASGAPNEQF
TRBJ2-2	NA	TRBV4-3	12	ASSHVTGTGELF
TRBJ1-2	NA	TRBV6-5	12	ASSYSNRARGYT
TRBJ2-7	NA	TRBV11-2	12	ASSLGAGEDEQY
TRBJ1-3	few	TRBV9	11	ASRPPGGNTIY
TRBJ2-7	few	TRBV7-9	12	ASSLGANAYEQY
TRBJ2-7	NA	TRBV9	13	ASSVAVEAFYEQY
TRBJ2-2	few	TRBV7-2	10	ASRGRAGELF
TRBJ1-5	many	TRBV7-8	13	ASSLDFRPNQPQH
TRBJ2-5	few	TRBV5-6	14	ASSGASGGAQETQY
TRBJ2-7	few	TRBV7-9	11	ASSLTAPYEQY
TRBJ2-5	few	TRBV7-2	14	ASSLYPRGLSETQY
TRBJ2-1	few	TRBV7-9	11	ASSLGRVSEQF